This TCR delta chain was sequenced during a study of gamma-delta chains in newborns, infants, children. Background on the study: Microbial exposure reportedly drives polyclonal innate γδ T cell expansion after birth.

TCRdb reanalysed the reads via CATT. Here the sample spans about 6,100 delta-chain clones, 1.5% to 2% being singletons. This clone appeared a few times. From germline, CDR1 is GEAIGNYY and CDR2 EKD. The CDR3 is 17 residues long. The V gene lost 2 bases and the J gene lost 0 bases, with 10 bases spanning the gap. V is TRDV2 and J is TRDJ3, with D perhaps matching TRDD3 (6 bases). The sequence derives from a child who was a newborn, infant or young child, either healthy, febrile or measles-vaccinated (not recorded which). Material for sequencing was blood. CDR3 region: CACDKILGSWDTRQMFF. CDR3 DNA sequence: TGTGCCTGTGACAAAATACTGGGCTCCTGGGACACCCGACAGATGTTTTTC.